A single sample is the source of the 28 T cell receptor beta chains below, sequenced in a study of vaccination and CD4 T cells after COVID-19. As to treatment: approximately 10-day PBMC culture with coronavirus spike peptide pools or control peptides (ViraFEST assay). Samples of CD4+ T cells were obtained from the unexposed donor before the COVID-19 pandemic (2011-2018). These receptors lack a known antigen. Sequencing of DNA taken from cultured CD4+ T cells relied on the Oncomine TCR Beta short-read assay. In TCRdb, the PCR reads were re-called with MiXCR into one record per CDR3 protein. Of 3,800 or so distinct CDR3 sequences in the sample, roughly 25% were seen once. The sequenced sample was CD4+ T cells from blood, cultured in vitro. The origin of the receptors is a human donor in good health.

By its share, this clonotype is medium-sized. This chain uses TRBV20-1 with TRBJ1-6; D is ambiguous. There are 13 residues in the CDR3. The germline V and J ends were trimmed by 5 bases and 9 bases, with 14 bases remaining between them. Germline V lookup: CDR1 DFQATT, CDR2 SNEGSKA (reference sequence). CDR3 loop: CSARAGLASPLHF. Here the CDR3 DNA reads TGCAGTGCTCGGGCGGGCCTAGCTTCACCCCTCCACTTT.

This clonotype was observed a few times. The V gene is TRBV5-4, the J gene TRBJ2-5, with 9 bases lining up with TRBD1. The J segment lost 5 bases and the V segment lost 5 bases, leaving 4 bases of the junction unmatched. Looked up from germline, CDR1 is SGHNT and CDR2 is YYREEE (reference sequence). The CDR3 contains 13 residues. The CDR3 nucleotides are TGTGCCAGCAGGGGACAGGGACGGGAGACCCAGTACTTC. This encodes CASRGQGRETQYF.

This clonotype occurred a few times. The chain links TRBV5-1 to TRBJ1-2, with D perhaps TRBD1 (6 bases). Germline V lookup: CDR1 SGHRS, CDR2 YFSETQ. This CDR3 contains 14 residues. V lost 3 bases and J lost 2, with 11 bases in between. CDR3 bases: TGCGCCAGCAGCTCGAACACAGGGAACTATGGCTACACCTTC. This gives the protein CASSSNTGNYGYTF. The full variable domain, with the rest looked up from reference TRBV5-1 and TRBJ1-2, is KAGVTQTPRYLIKTRGQQVTLSCSPISGHRSVSWYQQTPGQGLQFLFEYFSETQRNKGNFPGRFSGRQFSNSRSEMNVSTLELGDSALYLCASSSNTGNYGYTFGSGTRLTVV.

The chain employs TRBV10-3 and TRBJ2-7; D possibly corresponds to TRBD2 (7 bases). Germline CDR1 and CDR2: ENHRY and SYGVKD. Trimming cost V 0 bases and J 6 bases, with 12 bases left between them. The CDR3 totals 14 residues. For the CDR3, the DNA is TGTGCCATCAGTGAGTCCCGAGGGGGGGGCGAGCAGTACTTC. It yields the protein CAISESRGGGEQYF.

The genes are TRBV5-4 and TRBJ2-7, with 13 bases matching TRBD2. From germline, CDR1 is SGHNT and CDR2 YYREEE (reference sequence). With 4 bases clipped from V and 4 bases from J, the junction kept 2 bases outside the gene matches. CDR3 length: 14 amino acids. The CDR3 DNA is TGTGCCAGCAGCCCGGGACTAGCGGGATACGAGCAGTACTTC. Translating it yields CASSPGLAGYEQYF.

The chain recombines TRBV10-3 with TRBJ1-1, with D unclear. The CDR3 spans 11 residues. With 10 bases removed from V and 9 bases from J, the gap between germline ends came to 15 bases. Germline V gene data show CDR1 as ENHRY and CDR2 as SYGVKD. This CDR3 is CATGSDEKAFF. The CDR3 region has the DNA TGTGCCACCGGGTCGGACGAGAAAGCTTTCTTT.

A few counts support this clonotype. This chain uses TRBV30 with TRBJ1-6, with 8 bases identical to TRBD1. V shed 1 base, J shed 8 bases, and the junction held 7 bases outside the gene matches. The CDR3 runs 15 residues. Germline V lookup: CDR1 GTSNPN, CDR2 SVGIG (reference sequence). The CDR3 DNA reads TGTGCCTGGAGTGACGGACAGGGATATGATTCACCCCTCCACTTT. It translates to CAWSDGQGYDSPLHF. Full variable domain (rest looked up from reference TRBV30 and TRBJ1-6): SQTIHQWPATLVQPVGSPLSLECTVEGTSNPNLYWYRQAAGRGLQLLFYSVGIGQISSEVPQNLSASRPQDRQFILSSKKLLLSDSGFYLCAWSDGQGYDSPLHFGNGTRLTVT.

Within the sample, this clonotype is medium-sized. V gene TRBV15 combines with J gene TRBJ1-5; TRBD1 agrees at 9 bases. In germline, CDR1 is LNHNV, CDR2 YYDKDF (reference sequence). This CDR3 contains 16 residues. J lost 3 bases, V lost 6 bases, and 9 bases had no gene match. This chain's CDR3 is CATREGDRVYNQPQHF. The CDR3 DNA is TGTGCCACCAGAGAGGGGGACAGGGTATACAATCAGCCCCAGCATTTT.

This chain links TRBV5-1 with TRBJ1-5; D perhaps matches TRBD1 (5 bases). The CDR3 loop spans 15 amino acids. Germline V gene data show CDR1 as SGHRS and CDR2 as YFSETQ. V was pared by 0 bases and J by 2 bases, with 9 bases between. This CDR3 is CASSLGLGGNQPQHF. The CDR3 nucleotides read TGCGCCAGCAGCTTGGGGCTGGGGGGCAATCAGCCCCAGCATTTT.

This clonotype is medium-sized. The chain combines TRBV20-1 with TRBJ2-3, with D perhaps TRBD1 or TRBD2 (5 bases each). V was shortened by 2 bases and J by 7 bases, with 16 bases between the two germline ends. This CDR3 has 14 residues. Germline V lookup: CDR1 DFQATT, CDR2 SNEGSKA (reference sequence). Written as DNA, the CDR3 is TGCAGTGCTAGATTCTTTATGGGGGTGAATACGCAGTATTTT. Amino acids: CSARFFMGVNTQYF.

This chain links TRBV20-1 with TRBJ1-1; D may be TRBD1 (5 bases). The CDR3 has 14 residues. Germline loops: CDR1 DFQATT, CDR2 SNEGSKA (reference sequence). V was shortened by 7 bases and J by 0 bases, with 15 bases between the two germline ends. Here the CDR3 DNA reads TGCAGTGTTACGTCCGGGGACTTGAACACTGAAGCTTTCTTT. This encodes CSVTSGDLNTEAFF.

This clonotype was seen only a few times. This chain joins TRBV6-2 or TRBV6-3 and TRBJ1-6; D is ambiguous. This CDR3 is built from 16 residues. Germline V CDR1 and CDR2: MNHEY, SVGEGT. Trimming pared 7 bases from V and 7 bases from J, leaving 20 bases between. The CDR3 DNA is TGTGCCAGCAACACGGCGCGGGCCTTGAACAATTCACCCCTCCACTTT. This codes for CASNTARALNNSPLHF.

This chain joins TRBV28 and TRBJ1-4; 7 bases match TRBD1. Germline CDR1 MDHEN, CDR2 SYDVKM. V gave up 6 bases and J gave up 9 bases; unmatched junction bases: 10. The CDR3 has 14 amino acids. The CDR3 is CASSRGQRMKKLFF. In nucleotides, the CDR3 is TGTGCCAGCAGCCGGGGACAGAGAATGAAAAAACTGTTTTTT.

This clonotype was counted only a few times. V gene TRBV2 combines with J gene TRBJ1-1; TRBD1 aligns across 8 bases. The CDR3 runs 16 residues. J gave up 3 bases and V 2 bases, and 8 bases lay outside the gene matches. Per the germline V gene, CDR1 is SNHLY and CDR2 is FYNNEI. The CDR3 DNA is TGTGCCAGCAGTGAAACTGTGACAGGGGTATACACTGAAGCTTTCTTT. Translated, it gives CASSETVTGVYTEAFF.

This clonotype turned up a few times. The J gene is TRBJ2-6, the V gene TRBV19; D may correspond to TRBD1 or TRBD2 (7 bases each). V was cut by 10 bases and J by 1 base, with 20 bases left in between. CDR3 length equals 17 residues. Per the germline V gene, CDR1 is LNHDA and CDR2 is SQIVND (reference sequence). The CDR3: CATSSGRGGSGANVLTF. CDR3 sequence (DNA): TGTGCCACCAGCTCCGGCAGGGGGGGGTCTGGGGCCAACGTCCTGACTTTC.

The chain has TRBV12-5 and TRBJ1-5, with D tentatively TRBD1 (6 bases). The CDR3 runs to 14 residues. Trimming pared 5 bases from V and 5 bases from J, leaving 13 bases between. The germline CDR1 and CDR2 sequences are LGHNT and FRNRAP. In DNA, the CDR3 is TGTGCTAGTGGTCAACGGGACACCTATCAGCCCCAGCATTTT. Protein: CASGQRDTYQPQHF.

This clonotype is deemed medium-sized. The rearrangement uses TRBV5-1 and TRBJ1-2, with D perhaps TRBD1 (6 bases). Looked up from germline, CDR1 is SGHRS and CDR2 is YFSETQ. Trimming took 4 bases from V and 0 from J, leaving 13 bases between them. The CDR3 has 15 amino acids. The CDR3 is CASSAGGSANYGYTF. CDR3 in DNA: TGCGCCAGCAGCGCGGGGGGCTCAGCTAACTATGGCTACACCTTC. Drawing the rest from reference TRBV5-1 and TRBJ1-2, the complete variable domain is KAGVTQTPRYLIKTRGQQVTLSCSPISGHRSVSWYQQTPGQGLQFLFEYFSETQRNKGNFPGRFSGRQFSNSRSEMNVSTLELGDSALYLCASSAGGSANYGYTFGSGTRLTVV.

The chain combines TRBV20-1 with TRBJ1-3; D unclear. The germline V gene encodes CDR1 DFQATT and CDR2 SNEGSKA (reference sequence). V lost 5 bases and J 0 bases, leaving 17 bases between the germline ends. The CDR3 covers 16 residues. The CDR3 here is CSAEAHSLSSGNTIYF. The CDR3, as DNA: TGCAGTGCTGAAGCTCACAGCCTAAGCTCTGGAAACACCATATATTTT.

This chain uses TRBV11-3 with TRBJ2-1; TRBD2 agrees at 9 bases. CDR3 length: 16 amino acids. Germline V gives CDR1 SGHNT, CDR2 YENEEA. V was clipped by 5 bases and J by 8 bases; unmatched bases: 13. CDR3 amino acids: CASSPVGGGAVDEQFF. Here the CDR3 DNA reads TGTGCCAGCAGCCCCGTGGGCGGGGGGGCCGTCGATGAGCAGTTCTTC.

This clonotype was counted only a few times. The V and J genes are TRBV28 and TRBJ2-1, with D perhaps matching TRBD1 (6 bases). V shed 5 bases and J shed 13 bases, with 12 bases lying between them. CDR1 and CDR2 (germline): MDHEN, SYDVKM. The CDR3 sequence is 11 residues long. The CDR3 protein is CASSAYGTQFF. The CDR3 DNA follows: TGTGCCAGCAGTGCCTACGGGACACAGTTCTTC.

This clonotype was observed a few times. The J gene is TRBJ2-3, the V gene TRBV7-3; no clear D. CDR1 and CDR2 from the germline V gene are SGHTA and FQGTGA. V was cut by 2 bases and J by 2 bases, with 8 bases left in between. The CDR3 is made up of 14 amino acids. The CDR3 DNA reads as TGTGCCAGCAGCTTACGGCGTAACACAGATACGCAGTATTTT. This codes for CASSLRRNTDTQYF.

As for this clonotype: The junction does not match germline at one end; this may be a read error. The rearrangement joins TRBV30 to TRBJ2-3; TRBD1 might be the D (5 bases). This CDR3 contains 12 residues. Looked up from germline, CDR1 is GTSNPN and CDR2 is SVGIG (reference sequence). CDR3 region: CAWSFTTDAQYF. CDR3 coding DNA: TGTGCCTGGAGCTTTACGACAGATGCGCAGTATTTT.

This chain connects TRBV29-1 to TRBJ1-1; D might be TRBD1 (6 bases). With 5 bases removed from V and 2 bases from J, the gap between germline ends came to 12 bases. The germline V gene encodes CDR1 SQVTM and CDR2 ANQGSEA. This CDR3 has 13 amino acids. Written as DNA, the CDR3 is TGCAGCGTTCGCCAGGGGTTTAACACTGAAGCTTTCTTT. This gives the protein CSVRQGFNTEAFF.

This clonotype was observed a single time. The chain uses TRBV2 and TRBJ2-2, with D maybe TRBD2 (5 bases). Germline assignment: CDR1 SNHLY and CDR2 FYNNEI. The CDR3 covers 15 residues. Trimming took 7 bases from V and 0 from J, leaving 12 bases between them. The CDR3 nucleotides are TGTGCCAGCAAGCCTGACGGGGCGAACACCGGGGAGCTGTTTTTT. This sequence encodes CASKPDGANTGELFF.

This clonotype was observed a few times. This CDR3 reads CARDGGNTYDMDTQYF. CDR3 nucleotides: TGCGCCAGGGACGGGGGGAACACGTACGATATGGATACGCAGTATTTT. This chain links TRBV10-1 with TRBJ2-3; 7 nucleotides agree with TRBD2. The trim removed 9 bases at V and 6 bases at J, leaving 18 bases unmatched. Per germline, CDR1 WNHNN and CDR2 SYGVQD (reference sequence). The CDR3 has 16 residues.

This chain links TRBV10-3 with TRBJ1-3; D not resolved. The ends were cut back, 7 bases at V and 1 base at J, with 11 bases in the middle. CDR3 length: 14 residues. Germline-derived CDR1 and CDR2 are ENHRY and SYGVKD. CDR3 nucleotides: TGTGCCATCACCCCAGACAATTCTGGAAACACCATATATTTT. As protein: CAITPDNSGNTIYF.

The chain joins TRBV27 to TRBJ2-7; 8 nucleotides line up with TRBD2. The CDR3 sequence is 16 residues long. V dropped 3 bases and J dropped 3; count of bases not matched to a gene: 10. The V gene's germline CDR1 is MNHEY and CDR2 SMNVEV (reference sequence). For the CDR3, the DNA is TGTGCCAGCAGTTTGACGGTAGCGGGAAGTTTCTACGAGCAGTACTTC. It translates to CASSLTVAGSFYEQYF.

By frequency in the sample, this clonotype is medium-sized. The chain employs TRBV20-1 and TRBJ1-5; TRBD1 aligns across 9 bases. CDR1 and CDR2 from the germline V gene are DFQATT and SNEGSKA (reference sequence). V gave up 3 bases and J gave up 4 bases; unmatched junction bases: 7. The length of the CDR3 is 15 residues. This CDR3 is CSASYLDRGNQPQHF. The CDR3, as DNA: TGCAGTGCTAGTTATCTGGACAGGGGTAATCAGCCCCAGCATTTT.